These T cell receptor beta chains were read from a single sample in a study of regulatory T cells in long-lasting Graves disease. TCRdb used MiXCR to reprocess the multiplex PCR reads, holding one entry per CDR3 protein. The data hold 500,000 to 800,000 distinct CDR3 sequences, with 30% observed a single time. The material sequenced was peripheral blood mononuclear cells (PBMCs), taken when the disease was refractory, from a patient treated with antithyroid drugs. These receptors were obtained from a female donor with Graves disease. CDR3s leave out the opening cysteine and the closing phenylalanine or tryptophan.

12,TRBV5-1,ASSLATRNTEAF
11,TRBV27,ASSRGVGSPLH
12,TRBV12-3/TRBV12-4,ASSLRGSKNEQF
14,TRBV12-3/TRBV12-4,ASSLEFSQKNTEAF
13,TRBV29-1,SVVSAGGNTGELF
11,TRBV20-1,SAREGGPTEAF
12,TRBV28,ASSPHYSNTEAF
12,TRBV7-3,ASSPGQGRKTQY
12,TRBV19,ATRLGQGLYEQY
11,TRBV7-2,ASSLGEGPEQY
13,TRBV9,ASSPQGASAAEQY
15,TRBV7-6,ASSLGVDSYSNQPQH
13,TRBV14,ASSQTGTTANEQF
13,TRBV27,ASSLQAGGGTEAF
14,TRBV6-1,ASSPSGQSSGNTIY
12,TRBV20-1,SARAGGFNQPQH
12,TRBV18,ASSPQSGNQPQH
11,TRBV12-3/TRBV12-4,ASSLLRAYEQY
9,TRBV11-2,ASSLMNEQF
12,TRBV6-2/TRBV6-3,ASRRTGNNYEQY
11,TRBV28,ASREPTVYGYT
14,TRBV4-1,ASSPEDIAEPDEAF
12,TRBV27,VSSLDLETYEQY
12,TRBV12-3/TRBV12-4,ASSLRVPNTEAF
13,TRBV20-1,SATDPRGVNTEAF
12,TRBV5-1,ASSPDLGVDTQY
13,TRBV7-9,ASSPPTRLAETQY
9,TRBV12-3/TRBV12-4,ASSLLEKLF
12,TRBV12-3/TRBV12-4,ASRPGTGRNTIY
13,TRBV4-1,ASSQERGYNEKLF
11,TRBV6-1,ASSNIGASEAF
11,TRBV30,AWSLDGNQPQH
14,TRBV11-2,ASSLRGRERNYGYT
10,TRBV4-1,ASRGSQETQY
12,TRBV7-3,ASSLPGQEETQY
13,TRBV2,ASSTLGQVGETQY
14,TRBV5-1,ASSSAVGQGFTEAF
14,TRBV19,ASSIRDGTARHGYT
14,TRBV11-3,ASSPWTESSYNEQF
14,TRBV6-1,ASSPMGGVLPQPQH
12,TRBV7-9,ASSLKRSTGELF
14,TRBV5-1,ASSLFGADINEKLF
11,TRBV6-5,ASSYSYGNTIY
12,TRBV6-1,ASTRTVSGNTIY
12,TRBV10-3,AISESRENYGYT